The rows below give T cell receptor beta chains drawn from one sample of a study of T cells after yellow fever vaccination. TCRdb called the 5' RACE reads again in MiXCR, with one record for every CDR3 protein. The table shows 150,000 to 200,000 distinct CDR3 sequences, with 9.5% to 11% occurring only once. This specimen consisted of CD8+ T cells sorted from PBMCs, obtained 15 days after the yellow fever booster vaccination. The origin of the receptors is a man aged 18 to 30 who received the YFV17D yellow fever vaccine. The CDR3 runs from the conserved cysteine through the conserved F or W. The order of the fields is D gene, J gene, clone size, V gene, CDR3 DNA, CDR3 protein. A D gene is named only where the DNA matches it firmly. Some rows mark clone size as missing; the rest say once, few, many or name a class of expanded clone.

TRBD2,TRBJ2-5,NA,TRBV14,TGTGCCAGCAGCCATGGACTAGCGGGGAACCAAGAGACCCAGTACTTC,CASSHGLAGNQETQYF
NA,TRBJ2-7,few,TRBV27,TGTGCCAGCAGTTTCGTGGGAGAGCAGTACTTC,CASSFVGEQYF
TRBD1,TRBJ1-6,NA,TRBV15,TGTGCCACCAGCAAGCCAACAGGGGGCAGGCCTCCTTATAATTCACCCCTCCACTTT,CATSKPTGGRPPYNSPLHF
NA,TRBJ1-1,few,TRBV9,TGTGCCAGCAGCGTAGTGGGGGGGAGGACTGAAGCTTTCTTT,CASSVVGGRTEAFF
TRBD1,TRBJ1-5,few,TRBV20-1,TGCAGTGCTAGAGATAGGGGACAGGGATTCAATCAGCCCCAGCATTTT,CSARDRGQGFNQPQHF
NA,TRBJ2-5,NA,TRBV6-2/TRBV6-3,TGTGCCAGCAGTTACTTCGGGGAGACCCAGTACTTC,CASSYFGETQYF
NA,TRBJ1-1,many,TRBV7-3,TGTGCCAGCAGCTTATCAGCGAACACTGAAGCTTTCTTT,CASSLSANTEAFF
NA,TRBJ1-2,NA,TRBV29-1,TGCAGCGTTGAAGGGGAATACTATGGCTACACCTTC,CSVEGEYYGYTF
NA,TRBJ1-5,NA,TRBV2,TGTGCCAGCGAGGGGAATAGCAATCAGCCCCAGCATTTT,CASEGNSNQPQHF
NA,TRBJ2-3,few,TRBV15,TGTGCCACCAGCTCCCCGGCGTATGCTGCAGATACGCAGTATTTT,CATSSPAYAADTQYF
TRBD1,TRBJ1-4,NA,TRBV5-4,TGTGCCAGCAGCTACGGAACAGGGGGCGGTGAAAAACTGTTTTTT,CASSYGTGGGEKLFF
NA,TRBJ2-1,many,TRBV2,TGTGCCAGCAGTCCCCCCGGGACTGTCTACAATGAGCAGTTCTTC,CASSPPGTVYNEQFF
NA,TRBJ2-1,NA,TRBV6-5,TGTGCCAGCACTTGGGGCAATGAGCAGTTCTTC,CASTWGNEQFF
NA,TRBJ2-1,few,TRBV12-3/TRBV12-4,TGTGCCAGCACACAGATGGACGGGGCCTACAATGAGCAGTTCTTC,CASTQMDGAYNEQFF
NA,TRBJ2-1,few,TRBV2,TGTGCCAGCAGTGTTGGGCCCGGGGATGAGCAGTTCTTC,CASSVGPGDEQFF
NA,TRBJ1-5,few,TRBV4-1,TGCGCCAGCAGCCTCCCGGGACAACCAGGTCAGCCCCAGCATTTT,CASSLPGQPGQPQHF
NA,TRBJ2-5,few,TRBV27,TGTGCCAGCAGTTTATCGGCAGGGGCGCCAGGGACCCAGTACTTC,CASSLSAGAPGTQYF
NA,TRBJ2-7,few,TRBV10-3,TGTGCCATCAGTGGGGGAGAAGACCTAAACTACTACGAGCAGTACTTC,CAISGGEDLNYYEQYF
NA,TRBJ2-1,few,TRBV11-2,TGTGCCAGCAGCTTCTACGGGACGGGGTCCTACAATGAGCAGTTCTTC,CASSFYGTGSYNEQFF
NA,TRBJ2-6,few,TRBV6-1,TGTGCCACCGAGGGGGGGGACTCAAACTCTGGGGCCAACGTCCTGACTTTC,CATEGGDSNSGANVLTF
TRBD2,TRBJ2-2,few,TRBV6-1,TGTGCCAGCAGAGCGGGGGGTCCTTTCACCGGGGAGCTGTTTTTT,CASRAGGPFTGELFF
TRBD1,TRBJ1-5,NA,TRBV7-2,TGTGCCAGCAGCTTAGGTTCCGGGACAGTCCATAATCAGCCCCAGCATTTT,CASSLGSGTVHNQPQHF
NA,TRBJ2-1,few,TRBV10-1,TGCGCCAGCAGTGCGTCGGGAAAGTACAATGAGCAGTTCTTC,CASSASGKYNEQFF
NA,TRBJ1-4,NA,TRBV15,TGTGCCACCAGCAGAGAAGCGGCCAGGGAAAAACTGTTTTTT,CATSREAAREKLFF
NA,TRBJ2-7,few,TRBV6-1,TGTGCCAGCAGACAAACTAGAGGGGGAGGCCCGGGGGGCGAGCAGTACTTC,CASRQTRGGGPGGEQYF
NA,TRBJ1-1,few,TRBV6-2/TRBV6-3,TGTGCCAGCCACCCCCGGACAGCGAACACTGAAGCTTTCTTT,CASHPRTANTEAFF
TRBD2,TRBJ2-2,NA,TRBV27,TGTGCCAGCAGTCGCCGCGTATTTCCTAGCGGGGGGAAGACCGGGGAGCTGTTTTTT,CASSRRVFPSGGKTGELFF
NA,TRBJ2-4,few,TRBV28,TGTGCCAGCAGTTTAGGGGACCCGGGTTGGAACATTCAGTACTTC,CASSLGDPGWNIQYF
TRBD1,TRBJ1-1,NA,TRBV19,TGTGCCAGTAGTTCCGCCGCAGGGGGAGGCACTGAAGCTTTCTTT,CASSSAAGGGTEAFF
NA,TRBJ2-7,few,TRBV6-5,TGTGCCAGCAGTCCCCGGGGGGCCTCCCACGAGCAGTACTTC,CASSPRGASHEQYF
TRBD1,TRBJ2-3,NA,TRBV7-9,TGTGCCAGCAGCTTCCCGAACAGGGGTTCGGATACGCAGTATTTT,CASSFPNRGSDTQYF
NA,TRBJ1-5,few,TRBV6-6,TGTGCCAGCAGTGCCTTTGGTGGCAATCAGCCCCAGCATTTT,CASSAFGGNQPQHF
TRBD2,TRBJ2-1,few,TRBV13,TGTGCCAGCAGCTACACCGACGGGGAGCGGGGCTACAATGAGCAGTTCTTC,CASSYTDGERGYNEQFF
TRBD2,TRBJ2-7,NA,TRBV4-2,TGTGCCAGCAGCCAAGATCAGGGGGGACTAGCGGTGTTTTACGAGCAGTACTTC,CASSQDQGGLAVFYEQYF
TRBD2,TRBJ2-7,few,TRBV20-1,TGCAGTGCTAGATCGGGAGGGGGAACTCCCTACGAGCAGTACTTC,CSARSGGGTPYEQYF
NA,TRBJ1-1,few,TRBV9,TGTGCCAGCAGCGTAGCGATGGCGGCGAACACTGAAGCTTTCTTT,CASSVAMAANTEAFF
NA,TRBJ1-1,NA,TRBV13,TGTGCCAGCAGCTTCCTCTCAGGGACCACTGAAGCTTTCTTT,CASSFLSGTTEAFF
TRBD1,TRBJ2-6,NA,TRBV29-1,TGCAGCGTTGAGAACCGGGACAGGGATACTCCGGGGGCCAACGTCCTGACTTTC,CSVENRDRDTPGANVLTF
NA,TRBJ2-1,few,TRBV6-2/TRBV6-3,TGTGCCAGCAGTTACTCGGACGGGCGCTACAATGAGCAGTTCTTC,CASSYSDGRYNEQFF
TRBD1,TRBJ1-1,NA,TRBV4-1,TGCGCCAGCAGCCAAGGACAGGGGAACACTGAAGCTTTCTTT,CASSQGQGNTEAFF
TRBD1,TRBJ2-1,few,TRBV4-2,TGTGCCAGCAGCCAGGAGACAGGGGATTCCTACAATGAGCAGTTCTTC,CASSQETGDSYNEQFF
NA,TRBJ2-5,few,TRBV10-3,TGTGCCATCAGTGAGTCTGGGGGGTCGGAGACCCAGTACTTC,CAISESGGSETQYF
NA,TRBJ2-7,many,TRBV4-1,TGCGCCAGCAGCCCCCGGACTGACAACGAGCAGTACTTC,CASSPRTDNEQYF
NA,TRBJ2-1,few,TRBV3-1,TGTGCCAGCAGCCAAGGCTGGGGAACGAATGAGCAGTTCTTC,CASSQGWGTNEQFF
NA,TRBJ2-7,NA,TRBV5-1,TGCGCCAGCAGCTTGCGGGGTGGACAGATTCCTTACGAGCAGTACTTC,CASSLRGGQIPYEQYF
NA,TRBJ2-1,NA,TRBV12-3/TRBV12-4,TGTGCCAGCAGTCCGGGACCTGAGGAAAATGAGCAGTTCTTC,CASSPGPEENEQFF
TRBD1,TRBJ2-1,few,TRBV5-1,TGCGCCAGCAGCCGAGCCACAGGGGGGTACAATGAGCAGTTCTTC,CASSRATGGYNEQFF
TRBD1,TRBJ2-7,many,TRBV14,TGTGCCAGCAGCCCAGGGGGTGGGCAGTACTTC,CASSPGGGQYF